The source of this TCR beta chain is a study of tumor and adjacent non-tumor tissue in lung cancer. The library came from three nested PCR rounds adapted from ARM-PCR protocols. TCRdb processed the multiplex PCR reads anew with MiXCR; each CDR3 protein has one entry. The sample holds 200,000 or so distinct CDR3 sequences; roughly 70% are singletons and the top ten take under 30%. This CDR3 is built from 16 residues. Germline lookup yields CDR1 LGHNT and CDR2 FRNRAP. Trimming pared 4 bases from V and 1 base from J, leaving 13 bases between. This sample's RNA came from whole unsorted tissue. Sample: lung tumor tissue. This clonotype was sampled from a man aged 60-69 years with non-small cell lung cancer. The chain is built from TRBV12-5 and TRBJ2-2; perhaps TRBD1 as D (7 bases). DNA of the CDR3: TGTGCTAGTGGTTCGGGGAGGACAGGGAACACCGGGGAGCTGTTTTTT. Its translation: CASGSGRTGNTGELFF.